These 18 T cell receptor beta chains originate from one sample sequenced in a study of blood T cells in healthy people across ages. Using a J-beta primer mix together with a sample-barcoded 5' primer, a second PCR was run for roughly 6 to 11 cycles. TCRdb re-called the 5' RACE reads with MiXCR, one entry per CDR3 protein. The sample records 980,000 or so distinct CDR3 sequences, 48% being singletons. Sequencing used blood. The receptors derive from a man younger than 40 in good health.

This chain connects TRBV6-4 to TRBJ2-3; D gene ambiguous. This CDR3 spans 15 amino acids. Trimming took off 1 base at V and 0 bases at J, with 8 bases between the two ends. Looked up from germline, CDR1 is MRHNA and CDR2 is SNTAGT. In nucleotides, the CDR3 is TGTGCCAGCAGTGACTACTTAACTAGCACAGATACGCAGTATTTT. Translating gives CASSDYLTSTDTQYF.

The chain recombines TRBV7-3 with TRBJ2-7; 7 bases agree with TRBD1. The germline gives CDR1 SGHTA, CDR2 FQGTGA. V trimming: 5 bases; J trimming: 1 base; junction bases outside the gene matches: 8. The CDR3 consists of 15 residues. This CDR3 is CASSQFLGQSYEQYF. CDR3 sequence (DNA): TGTGCCAGCAGCCAGTTCCTGGGACAGTCCTACGAGCAGTACTTC.

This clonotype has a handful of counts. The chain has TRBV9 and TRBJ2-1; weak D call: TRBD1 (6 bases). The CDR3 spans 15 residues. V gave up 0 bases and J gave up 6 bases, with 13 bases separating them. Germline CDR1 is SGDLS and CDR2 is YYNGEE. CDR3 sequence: CASSVAGAVINEQFF. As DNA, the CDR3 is TGTGCCAGCAGCGTAGCAGGGGCGGTTATCAATGAGCAGTTCTTC.

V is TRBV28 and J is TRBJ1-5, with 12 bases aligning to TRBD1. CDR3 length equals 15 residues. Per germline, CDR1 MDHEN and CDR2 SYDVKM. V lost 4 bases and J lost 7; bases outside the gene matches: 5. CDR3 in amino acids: CASSSGQGADQPQHF. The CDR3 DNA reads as TGTGCCAGCAGTTCGGGACAGGGGGCCGACCAGCCCCAGCATTTT.

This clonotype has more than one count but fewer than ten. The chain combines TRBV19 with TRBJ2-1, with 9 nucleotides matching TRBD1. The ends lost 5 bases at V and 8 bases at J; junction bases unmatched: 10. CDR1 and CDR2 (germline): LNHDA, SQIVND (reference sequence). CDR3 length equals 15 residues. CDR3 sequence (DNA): TGTGCCAGTAGTGCGGGACAGGGCCCTGACTATGAGCAGTTCTTC. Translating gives CASSAGQGPDYEQFF.

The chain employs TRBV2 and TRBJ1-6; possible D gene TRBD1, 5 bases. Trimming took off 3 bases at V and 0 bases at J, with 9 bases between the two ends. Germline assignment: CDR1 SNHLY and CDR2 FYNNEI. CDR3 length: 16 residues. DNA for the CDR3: TGTGCCAGCAGTGATGGGGGATACTCCTATAATTCACCCCTCCACTTT. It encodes CASSDGGYSYNSPLHF.

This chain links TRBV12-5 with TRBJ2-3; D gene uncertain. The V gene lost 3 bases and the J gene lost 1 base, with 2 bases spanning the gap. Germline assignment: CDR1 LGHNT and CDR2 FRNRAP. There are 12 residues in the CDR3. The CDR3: CASGFRTDTQYF. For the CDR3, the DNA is TGTGCTAGTGGTTTCCGCACAGATACGCAGTATTTT.

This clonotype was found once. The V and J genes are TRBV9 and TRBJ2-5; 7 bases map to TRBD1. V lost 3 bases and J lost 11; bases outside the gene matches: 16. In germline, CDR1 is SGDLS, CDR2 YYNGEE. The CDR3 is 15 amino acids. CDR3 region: CASSGSRQGGNEQYF. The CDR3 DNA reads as TGTGCCAGCAGCGGGAGCCGACAGGGTGGTAATGAGCAGTACTTC.

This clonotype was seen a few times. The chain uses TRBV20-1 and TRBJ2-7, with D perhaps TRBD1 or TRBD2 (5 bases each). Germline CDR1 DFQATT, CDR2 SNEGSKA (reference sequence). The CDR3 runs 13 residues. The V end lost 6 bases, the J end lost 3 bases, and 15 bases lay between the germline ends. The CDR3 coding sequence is TGCAGTGCACAGTCGGGACCCCTCTACGAGCAGTACTTC. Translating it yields CSAQSGPLYEQYF.

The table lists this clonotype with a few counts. CDR3 bases: TGTGCCAGCAGTTGGACGGGCGAGCAGTACTTC. Translating gives CASSWTGEQYF. This chain joins TRBV28 and TRBJ2-7; unclear D gene. This CDR3 contains 11 residues. In germline, CDR1 is MDHEN, CDR2 SYDVKM. V lost 4 bases and J lost 6, with 7 bases in between.

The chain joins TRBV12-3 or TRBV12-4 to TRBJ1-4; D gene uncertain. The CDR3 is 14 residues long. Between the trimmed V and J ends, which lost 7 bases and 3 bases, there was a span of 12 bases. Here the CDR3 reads CASKVGTSNEKLFF. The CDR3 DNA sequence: TGTGCCAGCAAAGTAGGAACTTCTAATGAAAAACTGTTTTTT.

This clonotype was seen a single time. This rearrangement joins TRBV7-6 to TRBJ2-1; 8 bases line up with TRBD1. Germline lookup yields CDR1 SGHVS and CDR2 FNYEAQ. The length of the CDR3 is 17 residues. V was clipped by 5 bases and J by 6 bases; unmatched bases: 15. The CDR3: CASSLRTPTGAGNEQFF. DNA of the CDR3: TGTGCCAGCAGCCTCCGAACCCCGACAGGGGCGGGCAATGAGCAGTTCTTC.

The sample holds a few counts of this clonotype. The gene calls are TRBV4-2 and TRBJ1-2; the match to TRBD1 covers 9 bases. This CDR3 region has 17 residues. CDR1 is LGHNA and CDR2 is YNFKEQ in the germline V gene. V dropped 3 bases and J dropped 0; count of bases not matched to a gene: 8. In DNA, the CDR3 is TGTGCCAGCAGCCAGCAAAGCGGGGACAGGGCTAACTATGGCTACACCTTC. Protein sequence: CASSQQSGDRANYGYTF.

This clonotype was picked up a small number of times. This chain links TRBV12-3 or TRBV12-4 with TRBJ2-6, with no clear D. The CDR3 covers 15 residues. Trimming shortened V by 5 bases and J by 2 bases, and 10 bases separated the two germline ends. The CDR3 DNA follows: TGTGCCAGCAGTCCATTCTCGGCTGGGGCCAACGTCCTGACTTTC. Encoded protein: CASSPFSAGANVLTF.

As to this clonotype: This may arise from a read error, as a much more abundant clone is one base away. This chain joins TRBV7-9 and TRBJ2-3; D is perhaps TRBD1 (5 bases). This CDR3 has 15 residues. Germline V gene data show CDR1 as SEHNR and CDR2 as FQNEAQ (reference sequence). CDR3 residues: CAGSFGQPSTDTQYF. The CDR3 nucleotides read TGTGCCGGCAGCTTTGGACAACCAAGCACAGATACGCAGTATTTT.

The CDR3 region has the DNA TGTGCCAGCAGCTTGGGAGCAGACAGCTCCTACGAGCAGTACTTC. Translation: CASSLGADSSYEQYF. The V call is TRBV5-5, the J call TRBJ2-7; tentatively, D is TRBD1 (5 bases). Trimming took off 0 bases at V and 0 bases at J, with 10 bases between the two ends. The CDR3 has 15 amino acids. CDR1 is SGHKS, CDR2 YYEKEE, per germline (reference sequence).

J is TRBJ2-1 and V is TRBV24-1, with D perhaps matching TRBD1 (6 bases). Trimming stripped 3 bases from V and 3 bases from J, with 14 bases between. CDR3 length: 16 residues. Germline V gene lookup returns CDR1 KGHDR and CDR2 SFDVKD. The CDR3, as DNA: TGTGCCACCAGTGATCCGGGACAAAGAGGCTACAATGAGCAGTTCTTC. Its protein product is CATSDPGQRGYNEQFF.

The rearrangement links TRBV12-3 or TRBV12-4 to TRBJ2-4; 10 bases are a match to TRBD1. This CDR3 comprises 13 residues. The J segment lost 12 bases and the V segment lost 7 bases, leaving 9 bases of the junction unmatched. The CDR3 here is CASKPGQGYGQYF. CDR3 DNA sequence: TGTGCCAGCAAACCGGGACAGGGGTACGGTCAGTACTTC.